This section outlines one TCR beta chain sequence together with its context. Its cognate antigen is unknown. The CDR3 extends over 17 amino acids. CDR1 is MRHNA and CDR2 is SNTAGT in the germline V gene. V was pared by 6 bases and J by 5 bases, with 12 bases of the junction left unmatched. These data belong to a study of cytomegalovirus exposure and HLA in healthy donors. Study conclusions and caveats: For most TCR beta V segments, an earlier analysis put the productive rate at about 87% or about 30% of the time. Another analysis was done later, and it associated 16,951 TCR beta sequences with HLA alleles at 0.05 false discovery rate. Later analysis identified a missense DCLRE1C variant that was linked to TCR beta V- and J-gene trimming.

Use of 60 Vbeta and 13 Jbeta primers characterized the PCR. Assay used: immunoSEQ multiplex PCR; TCRdb lists only in-frame clones, some missing. The sample is made up of 93,000 or so clones, and the top ten hold approximately 3.5% of it. The receptor's source is a man in his forties in good health and CMV-seronegative. The chain couples TRBV6-4 to TRBJ2-3, with TRBD2 matching 12 bases. The specimen was PBMCs. CDR3 sequence: CASSEMPGLAGLDTQYF. In DNA form, the CDR3 reads TGTGCCAGCAGCGAGATGCCGGGACTAGCGGGCTTAGATACGCAGTATTTT.